These T cell receptor beta chains were read from a single sample in a study of cytomegalovirus exposure and HLA in healthy donors. The data were produced by immunoSEQ multiplex PCR, yet TCRdb's version contains in-frame clones alone and is incomplete. This table has around 150,000 clones, more than 80% appearing once. Sequencing was carried out using PBMCs. The origin of the receptors is a young woman in good health and CMV-seronegative. CDR3s include the opening cysteine and the closing phenylalanine or tryptophan. Each record gives: V gene, J gene, D gene, clone size, CDR3 protein, CDR3 DNA. D genes are given only for firm matches. Only part of the rows carry a size: once, few, many, or a class if the clone is expanded.

>TRBV7-9|TRBJ2-2|.|.
CASSGGGGGELFF
TGTGCCAGCAGCGGCGGGGGCGGCGGGGAGCTGTTTTTT
>TRBV29-1|TRBJ2-7|.|once
CSVWDSYEQYF
TGCAGCGTGTGGGACTCCTACGAGCAGTACTTC
>TRBV27|TRBJ2-5|.|.
CASTGGETQYF
TGTGCCAGCACTGGGGGGGAGACCCAGTACTTC
>TRBV5-1|TRBJ1-3|.|.
CASSVSGLGNTIYF
TGCGCCAGCAGCGTCTCAGGGCTTGGAAACACCATATATTTT
>TRBV5-1|TRBJ1-2|.|.
CASNPNGGAPKDYSYGYTF
TGCGCCAGCAATCCCAACGGAGGGGCACCGAAAGACTACTCCTATGGCTACACCTTC
>TRBV19|TRBJ2-7|TRBD2|.
CASSRTSGRPSGEQYF
TGTGCCAGTAGTCGAACTAGCGGGAGACCATCGGGGGAGCAGTACTTC
>TRBV4-1|TRBJ1-2|.|.
CASSQEWGDRPAYGYTF
TGCGCCAGCAGCCAAGAGTGGGGAGACCGGCCCGCCTATGGCTACACCTTC
>TRBV2|TRBJ2-1|TRBD2|.
CASSEGSGRVYEQFF
TGTGCCAGCAGTGAAGGTAGCGGGAGGGTCTATGAGCAGTTCTTC
>TRBV5-1|TRBJ2-3|TRBD1|once
CASSSQGASTDTQYF
TGCGCCAGCAGCTCCCAGGGGGCTAGCACAGATACGCAGTATTTT
>TRBV29-1|TRBJ1-4|.|.
CSVPQGDGKLFF
TGCAGCGTTCCACAGGGAGATGGAAAACTGTTTTTT
>TRBV5-4|TRBJ1-3|.|few
CASSQKKQGLSSGNTIYF
TGTGCCAGCAGCCAGAAGAAACAGGGCTTAAGCTCTGGAAACACCATATATTTT
>TRBV19|TRBJ2-1|TRBD1|.
CAGRDRGSYNEQFF
TGTGCCGGTAGGGACAGGGGCTCCTACAATGAGCAGTTCTTC
>TRBV7-9|TRBJ1-1|.|once
CASSLEEVVPRAFF
TGTGCCAGCAGCTTAGAGGAAGTGGTACCTAGAGCTTTCTTT
>TRBV7-9|TRBJ2-1|.|.
CASESGGGGASYNEQFF
TGTGCCTCCGAATCAGGGGGCGGGGGGGCATCCTACAATGAGCAGTTCTTC
>TRBV6-1|TRBJ2-7|TRBD1|.
CASSGDRISYEQYF
TGTGCCAGCAGCGGGGACAGGATATCCTACGAGCAGTACTTC